These T cell receptor beta chains were read from a single sample in a study of human T cells and chemical hapten exposure. Via MiXCR, TCRdb re-called the RACE reads, giving one row per CDR3 protein. The table shows about 120,000 distinct CDR3 sequences, with around 13% occurring only once. The input for sequencing was whole blood, taken in connection with sensitization to the hapten diphenylcyclopropenone (DPC). These receptors were collected from a man aged 18 to 29 with alopecia areata. Some clones in this sample may be carry-over from other donors' samples. Both conserved end residues are part of each CDR3. The order of the fields is clone size, D gene, V gene, J gene, CDR3 DNA, CDR3 protein. D genes are given only for firm matches. Where a row states a size, it is once, few, many or the class of an expanded clone; other rows omit it.

clone_size: NA
d_call: NA
v_call: TRBV2
j_call: TRBJ1-1
cdr3_nt: TGTGGGGGGACTGAAGCTTTCTTT
cdr3_aa: CGGTEAFF

clone_size: NA
d_call: NA
v_call: TRBV12-3/TRBV12-4
j_call: TRBJ2-3
cdr3_nt: TGTGCCAGCAGGGTCTTCACAGATACGCAGTATTTT
cdr3_aa: CASRVFTDTQYF

clone_size: NA
d_call: NA
v_call: TRBV11-2
j_call: TRBJ2-6
cdr3_nt: TGTGCCAGCAGGACGCTAGCTAACAACGTCCTGACTTTC
cdr3_aa: CASRTLANNVLTF

clone_size: many
d_call: NA
v_call: TRBV6-2/TRBV6-3
j_call: TRBJ2-3
cdr3_nt: TGTGCCAGCAGTTACGGCATATTTTCGGATACGCAGTATTTT
cdr3_aa: CASSYGIFSDTQYF

clone_size: NA
d_call: NA
v_call: TRBV7-7
j_call: TRBJ2-3
cdr3_nt: TGTGCCAGCAGCCTGGTCCCCGGATCCACAGATACGCAGTATTTT
cdr3_aa: CASSLVPGSTDTQYF

clone_size: few
d_call: NA
v_call: TRBV28
j_call: TRBJ1-5
cdr3_nt: TGTGCCAGCAGCGGGGGCCTAACCCAGCATTTT
cdr3_aa: CASSGGLTQHF

clone_size: few
d_call: NA
v_call: TRBV12-3/TRBV12-4
j_call: TRBJ1-2
cdr3_nt: TGTGCCAGCAGGCCGATTGGCTACACCTTC
cdr3_aa: CASRPIGYTF

clone_size: NA
d_call: TRBD1
v_call: TRBV29-1
j_call: TRBJ1-1
cdr3_nt: TGCAGCTGTGACAGGGCGAGTGCTGAAGCTTTCTTT
cdr3_aa: CSCDRASAEAFF

clone_size: NA
d_call: NA
v_call: TRBV19
j_call: TRBJ1-2
cdr3_nt: TGTGCCAGTAGTTTGAGAGGCGACTATGGCTACACCTTC
cdr3_aa: CASSLRGDYGYTF

clone_size: many
d_call: NA
v_call: TRBV6-5
j_call: TRBJ2-7
cdr3_nt: TGTGCCAGCAGTTACTCTGCCGGGACGGGGCAGTACTTC
cdr3_aa: CASSYSAGTGQYF

clone_size: few
d_call: NA
v_call: TRBV18
j_call: TRBJ1-1
cdr3_nt: TGTGCCAGCTCACCGGTAGAGAGACACACTGAAGCTTTCTTT
cdr3_aa: CASSPVERHTEAFF

clone_size: many
d_call: TRBD2
v_call: TRBV6-5
j_call: TRBJ2-5
cdr3_nt: TGTGCCAGCACCCCCCGCCGGAGCGGGGGGACCCAAGAGACCCAGTACTTC
cdr3_aa: CASTPRRSGGTQETQYF

clone_size: few
d_call: NA
v_call: TRBV9
j_call: TRBJ2-4
cdr3_nt: TGTGCCAGCAGCGGGGGTAAGGAAGCCAAAAACATTCAGTACTTC
cdr3_aa: CASSGGKEAKNIQYF

clone_size: NA
d_call: NA
v_call: TRBV5-6
j_call: TRBJ2-7
cdr3_nt: TGTGCCAGCAGCGCGCCGGGACGGCTTAGCTCCTACGAGCAGTACTTC
cdr3_aa: CASSAPGRLSSYEQYF

clone_size: few
d_call: NA
v_call: TRBV21-1
j_call: TRBJ1-1
cdr3_nt: TGTGCCAGCAGCGAAGTCGACGGAACGAACACTGAAGCTTTCTTT
cdr3_aa: CASSEVDGTNTEAFF

clone_size: NA
d_call: NA
v_call: TRBV15
j_call: TRBJ2-2
cdr3_nt: TGTGCCACCAGCAGAGATCGAGGGGTCGGGGAGCTGTTTTTT
cdr3_aa: CATSRDRGVGELFF

clone_size: NA
d_call: NA
v_call: TRBV12-3/TRBV12-4
j_call: TRBJ2-2
cdr3_nt: TGTGCCAGCAGTTTACTACCGGGCACCGGGGAGCTGTTTTTT
cdr3_aa: CASSLLPGTGELFF

clone_size: NA
d_call: NA
v_call: TRBV7-6
j_call: TRBJ1-4
cdr3_nt: TGTGCCAGCCGGAGGGGGTACGAAAAACTGTTTTTT
cdr3_aa: CASRRGYEKLFF

clone_size: NA
d_call: NA
v_call: TRBV24-1
j_call: TRBJ2-5
cdr3_nt: TGTGCCACCAGTGATCGGGGGAAAGAGACCCAGTACTTC
cdr3_aa: CATSDRGKETQYF

clone_size: NA
d_call: TRBD2
v_call: TRBV18
j_call: TRBJ2-5
cdr3_nt: TGTGCCAGCTCACCTGGACTAGCACTGTACCAAGAGACCCAGTACTTC
cdr3_aa: CASSPGLALYQETQYF

clone_size: NA
d_call: TRBD1
v_call: TRBV27
j_call: TRBJ2-2
cdr3_nt: TGTGCCAGCGGACAGGGGGGCACCGGGGAGCTGTTTTTT
cdr3_aa: CASGQGGTGELFF

clone_size: few
d_call: TRBD1
v_call: TRBV2
j_call: TRBJ1-6
cdr3_nt: TGTGCCAGCAGACAGGGGAGCTCCTATAATTCACCCCTCCACTTT
cdr3_aa: CASRQGSSYNSPLHF